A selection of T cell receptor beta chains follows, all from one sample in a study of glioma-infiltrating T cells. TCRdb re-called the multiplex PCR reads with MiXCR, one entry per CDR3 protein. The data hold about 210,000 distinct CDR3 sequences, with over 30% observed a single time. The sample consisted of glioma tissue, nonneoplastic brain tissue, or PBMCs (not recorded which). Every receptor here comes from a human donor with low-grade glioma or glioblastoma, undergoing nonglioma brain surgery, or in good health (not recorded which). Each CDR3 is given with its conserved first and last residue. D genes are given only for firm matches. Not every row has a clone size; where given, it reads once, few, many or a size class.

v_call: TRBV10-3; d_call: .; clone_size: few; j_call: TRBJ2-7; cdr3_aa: CAISEYKFRALHEQYF; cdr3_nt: TGTGCCATCAGTGAGTACAAGTTCAGGGCGCTCCACGAGCAGTACTTC
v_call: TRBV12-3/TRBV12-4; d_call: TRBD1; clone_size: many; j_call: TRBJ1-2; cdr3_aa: CASRGGSYGYTF; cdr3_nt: TGTGCCAGCAGAGGGGGCTCCTATGGCTACACCTTC
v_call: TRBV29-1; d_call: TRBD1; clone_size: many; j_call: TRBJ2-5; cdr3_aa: CSVATGGETQYF; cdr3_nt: TGCAGCGTAGCGACAGGGGGAGAGACCCAGTACTTC
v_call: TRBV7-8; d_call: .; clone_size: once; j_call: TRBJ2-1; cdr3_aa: CASSPLESYEQFF; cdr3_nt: TGTGCCAGCAGCCCACTGGAATCCTATGAGCAGTTCTTC
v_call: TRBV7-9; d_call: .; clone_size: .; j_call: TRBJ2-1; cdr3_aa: CASSLRLGSYNEQFF; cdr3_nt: TGTGCCAGCAGCTTAAGACTAGGGTCCTACAATGAGCAGTTCTTC
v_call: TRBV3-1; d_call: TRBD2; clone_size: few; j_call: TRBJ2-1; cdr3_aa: CASSQDRRTRNEQFF; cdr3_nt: TGTGCCAGCAGCCAAGATCGTAGGACTAGGAATGAGCAGTTCTTC
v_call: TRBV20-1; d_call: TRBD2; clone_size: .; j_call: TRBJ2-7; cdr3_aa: CSARAAGVYEQYF; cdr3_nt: TGCAGTGCTAGAGCAGCGGGGGTCTACGAGCAGTACTTC
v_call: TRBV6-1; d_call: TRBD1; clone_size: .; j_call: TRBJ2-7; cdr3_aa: CASTTGQGDVTYEQYF; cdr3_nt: TGTGCCAGCACTACGGGACAGGGGGACGTAACCTACGAGCAGTACTTC
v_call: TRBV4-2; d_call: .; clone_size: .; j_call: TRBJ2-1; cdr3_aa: CASGQVGTLDNEQLF; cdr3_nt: TGTGCCAGCGGCCAAGTCGGGACACTGGACAATGAGCAGTTATTC
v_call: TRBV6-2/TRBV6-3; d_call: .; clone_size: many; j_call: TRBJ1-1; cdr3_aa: CASTRANTEAFF; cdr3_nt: TGTGCCAGCACCCGGGCGAACACTGAAGCTTTCTTT
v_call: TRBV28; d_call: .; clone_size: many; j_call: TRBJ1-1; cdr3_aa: CASSLGGAMNTEAFF; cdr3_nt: TGTGCCAGCAGCCTAGGGGGGGCTATGAACACTGAAGCTTTCTTT
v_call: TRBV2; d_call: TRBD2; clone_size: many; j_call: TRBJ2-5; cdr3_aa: CATTPRLAGGQETQYF; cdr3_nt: TGTGCCACTACACCCAGACTAGCGGGAGGACAAGAGACCCAGTACTTC
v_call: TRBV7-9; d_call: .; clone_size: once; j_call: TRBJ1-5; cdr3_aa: CASNPGQLDQPQHF; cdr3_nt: TGTGCCAGCAACCCCGGACAGCTGGATCAGCCCCAGCATTTT
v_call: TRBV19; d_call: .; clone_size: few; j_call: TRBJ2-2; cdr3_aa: CASLQDYTGELFF; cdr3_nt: TGTGCCAGTCTACAGGACTACACCGGGGAGCTGTTTTTT
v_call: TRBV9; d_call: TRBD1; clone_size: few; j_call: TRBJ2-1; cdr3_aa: CASSLRTGFYNEQFF; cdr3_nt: TGTGCCAGCAGCTTGCGGACAGGGTTCTACAATGAGCAGTTCTTC
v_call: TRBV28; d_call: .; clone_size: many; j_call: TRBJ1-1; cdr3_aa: CASHGAFNTEAFF; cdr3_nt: TGTGCCAGCCATGGGGCTTTCAACACTGAAGCTTTCTTT
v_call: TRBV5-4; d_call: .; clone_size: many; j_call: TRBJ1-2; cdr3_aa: CASSFRAGEGYTF; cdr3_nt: TGTGCCAGCAGCTTTCGGGCAGGGGAAGGCTACACCTTC
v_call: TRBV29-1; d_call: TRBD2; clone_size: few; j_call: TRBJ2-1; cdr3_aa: CSVVLAGESLFF; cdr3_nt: TGCAGCGTTGTGCTAGCGGGAGAATCTCTGTTCTTC
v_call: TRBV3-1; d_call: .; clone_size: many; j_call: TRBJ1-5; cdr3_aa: CASSQDSGSNQPQHF; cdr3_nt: TGTGCCAGCAGCCAAGATAGCGGTAGCAATCAGCCCCAGCATTTT